The clone carrying this TCR beta chain was counted many times. Germline CDR1 and CDR2: LNHNV and YYDKDF (reference sequence). Losses at the gene ends were 3 bases for V and 10 bases for J; bases not matched to a gene: 8. The CDR3 is made up of 16 amino acids. The data were taken from a study of T cells in Graves' hyperthyroidism and ophthalmopathy. Absent ophthalmopathy progression within 18 months defined stable Graves' hyperthyroidism. Patients were aged 18 to 65, had disease duration under 2 months, and had newly diagnosed hyperthyroidism. RNA transcripts gave rise to amplified TCR beta CDR3 regions. The HTBI primer set served for first-round RT-PCR of the TCR CDR3. One entry per CDR3 protein results from TCRdb running MiXCR on the multiplex PCR reads. The sample lists hundreds of thousands of distinct CDR3 sequences, around 39% occurring once.

The gene calls are TRBV15 and TRBJ1-6, with 11 bases matching TRBD1. What was sequenced was blood. This TCR came from a man between 18 and 35 years old with Graves' hyperthyroidism. As DNA, the CDR3 is TGTGCCACCAGCAGGACAGGAAGGACAGGGGGCTCACCCCTCCACTTT. It encodes CATSRTGRTGGSPLHF.